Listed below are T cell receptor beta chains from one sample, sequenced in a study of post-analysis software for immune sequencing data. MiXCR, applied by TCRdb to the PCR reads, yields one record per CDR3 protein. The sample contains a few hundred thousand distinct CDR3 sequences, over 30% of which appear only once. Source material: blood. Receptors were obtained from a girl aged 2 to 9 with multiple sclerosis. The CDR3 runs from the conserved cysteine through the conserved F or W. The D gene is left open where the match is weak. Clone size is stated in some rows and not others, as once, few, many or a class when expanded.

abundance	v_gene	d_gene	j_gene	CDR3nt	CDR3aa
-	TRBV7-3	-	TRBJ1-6	TGTGCCAGCAGCCAGGATGGGGAATACGTTTCACCCCTCCACTTT	CASSQDGEYVSPLHF
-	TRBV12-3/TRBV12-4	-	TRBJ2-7	TGTGCCAGCAGTTTGGCCCGGCCCGAGCAGTACTTC	CASSLARPEQYF
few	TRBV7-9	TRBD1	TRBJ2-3	TGTGCCAGCAGCTTGGACAGGGGAAGAGATACGCAGTATTTT	CASSLDRGRDTQYF
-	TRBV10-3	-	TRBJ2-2	TGTGCCGTCAGTGCAAAAACCGCCGGGACAATGAACACCGGGGAGCTGTTTTTT	CAVSAKTAGTMNTGELFF
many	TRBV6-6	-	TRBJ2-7	TGTGCCAGCAGTTATATGGGTGGGAGAAACTACGAGCAGTACTTC	CASSYMGGRNYEQYF
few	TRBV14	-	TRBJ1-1	TGTGCCAGCAGCCAACAGGGGATAACTGAAGCTTTCTTT	CASSQQGITEAFF
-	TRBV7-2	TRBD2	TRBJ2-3	TGTGCCAGCAGCCGGGGTTCTGTGAGCGGGGGTGGAGATACGCAGTATTTT	CASSRGSVSGGGDTQYF
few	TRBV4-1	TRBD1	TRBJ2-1	TGCGCCAGCAGCCCGAAGGGGGCGGCGGATACTTACAATGAGCAGTTCTTC	CASSPKGAADTYNEQFF
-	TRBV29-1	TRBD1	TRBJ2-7	TGCAGCGTTGAAACCGGGACAGGATCCTACGAGCAGTACTTC	CSVETGTGSYEQYF
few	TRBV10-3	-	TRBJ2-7	TGTGCCATCAGTGAGTTTCGACACGAGCAGTACTTC	CAISEFRHEQYF
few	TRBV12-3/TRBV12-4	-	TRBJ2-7	TGTGCCAGCACCAAGGACAGTTCCTACGAGCAGTACTTC	CASTKDSSYEQYF
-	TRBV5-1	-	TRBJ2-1	TGCGCCAGCAGGATCACCGGGACTGAGCAGTTCTTC	CASRITGTEQFF
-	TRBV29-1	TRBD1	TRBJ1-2	TGCAGCGCCTTACCCTCGGGACAGGGGGCGCGGGGCTACACCTTC	CSALPSGQGARGYTF
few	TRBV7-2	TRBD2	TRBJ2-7	TGTGCCAGCAGCAATCGGACTAGCGGCTCCTACGAGCAGTACTTC	CASSNRTSGSYEQYF
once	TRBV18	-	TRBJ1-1	TGTGCCAGCTCACCACTTGAAGGCTTCACTGAAGCTTTCTTT	CASSPLEGFTEAFF
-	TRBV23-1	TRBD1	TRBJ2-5	TGCGCCTCCAGGGGGAGAGGACTGCTACAAGAGACCCAGTACTTC	CASRGRGLLQETQYF
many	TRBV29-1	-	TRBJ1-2	TGCAGCGTCCCCTCAGGGGAGTCGTGGTTTGGCTACACCTTC	CSVPSGESWFGYTF
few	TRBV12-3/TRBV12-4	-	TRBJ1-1	TGTGCCAGCAGCTTAACCACTGAAGCTTTCTTT	CASSLTTEAFF
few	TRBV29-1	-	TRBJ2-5	TGCAGCGTCAGAACAGTTCTCCAAGAGACCCAGTACTTC	CSVRTVLQETQYF
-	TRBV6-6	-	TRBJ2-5	TGTGCCAGCAGCCCACGTTTTCTATCCTATGAGCAGTACTTC	CASSPRFLSYEQYF
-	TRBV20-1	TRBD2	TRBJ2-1	TGCAGTGCTAGGGTGGTGAGACTAGCGGCAGACAATGAGCAGTTCTTC	CSARVVRLAADNEQFF
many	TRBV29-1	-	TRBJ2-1	TGCAGCGTTGGACGCGACAGCTCCTACAATGAGCAGTTCTTC	CSVGRDSSYNEQFF
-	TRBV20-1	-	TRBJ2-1	TGCAGTGCTAAGTATACGGGGCGTAATGAGCAGTTCTTC	CSAKYTGRNEQFF
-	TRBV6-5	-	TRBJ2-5	TGTGCCAGCAGTTTGCAAGAGAGGGAGACCCAGTACTTC	CASSLQERETQYF
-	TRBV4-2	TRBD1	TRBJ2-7	TGTGCCAGCAGCCATAGAACCGGGACAGGGGCGGGCGAGCAGTACTTC	CASSHRTGTGAGEQYF
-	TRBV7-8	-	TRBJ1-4	TGTGCCAGCAGCCAGCCCGGGCGGTCCCGGACGGCCGCGCGAGAAAAACTGTTTTTT	CASSQPGRSRTAAREKLFF
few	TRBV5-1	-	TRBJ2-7	TGCGCCAGCAGCGCCGCAACAGGGCCCGAGCAGTACTTC	CASSAATGPEQYF